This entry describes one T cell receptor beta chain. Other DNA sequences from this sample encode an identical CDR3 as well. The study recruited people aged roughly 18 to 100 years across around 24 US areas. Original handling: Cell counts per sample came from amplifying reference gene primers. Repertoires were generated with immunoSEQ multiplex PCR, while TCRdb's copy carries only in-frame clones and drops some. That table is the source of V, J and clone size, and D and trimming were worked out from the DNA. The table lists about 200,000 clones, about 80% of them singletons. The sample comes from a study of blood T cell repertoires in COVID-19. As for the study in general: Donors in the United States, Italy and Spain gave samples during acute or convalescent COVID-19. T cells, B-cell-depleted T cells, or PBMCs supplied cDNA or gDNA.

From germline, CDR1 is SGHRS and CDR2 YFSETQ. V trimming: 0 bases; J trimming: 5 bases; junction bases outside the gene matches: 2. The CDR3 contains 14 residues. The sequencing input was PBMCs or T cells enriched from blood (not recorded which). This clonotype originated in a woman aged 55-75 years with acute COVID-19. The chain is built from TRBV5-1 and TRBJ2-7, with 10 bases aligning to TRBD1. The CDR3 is CASSLGQGAHEQYF. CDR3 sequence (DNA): TGCGCCAGCAGCTTGGGACAGGGGGCCCACGAGCAGTACTTC.